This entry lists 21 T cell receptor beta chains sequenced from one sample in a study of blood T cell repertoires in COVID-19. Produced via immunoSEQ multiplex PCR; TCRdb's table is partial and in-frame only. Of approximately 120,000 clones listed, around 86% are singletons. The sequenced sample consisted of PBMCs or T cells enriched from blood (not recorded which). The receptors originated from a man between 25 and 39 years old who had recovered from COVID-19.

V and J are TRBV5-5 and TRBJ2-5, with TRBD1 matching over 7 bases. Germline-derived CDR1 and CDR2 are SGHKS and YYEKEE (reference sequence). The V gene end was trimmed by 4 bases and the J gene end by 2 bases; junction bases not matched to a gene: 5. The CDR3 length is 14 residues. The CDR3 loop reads CASSTGTEQETQYF. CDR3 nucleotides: TGTGCCAGCAGCACTGGGACAGAACAAGAGACCCAGTACTTC.

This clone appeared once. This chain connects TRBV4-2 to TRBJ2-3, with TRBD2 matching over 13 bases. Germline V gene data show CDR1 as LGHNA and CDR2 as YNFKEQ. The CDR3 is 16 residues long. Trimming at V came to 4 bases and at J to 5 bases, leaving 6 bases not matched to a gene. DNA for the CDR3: TGTGCCAGCAGCCCACGACTAGCGGGAGGATTAGATACGCAGTATTTT. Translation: CASSPRLAGGLDTQYF.

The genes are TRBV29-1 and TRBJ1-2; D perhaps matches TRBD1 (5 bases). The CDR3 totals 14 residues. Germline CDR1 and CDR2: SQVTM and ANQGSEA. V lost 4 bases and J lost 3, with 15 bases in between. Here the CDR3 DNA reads TGCAGCGTTGTCTGGCAGGGTCGGGACTATGGCTACACCTTC. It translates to CSVVWQGRDYGYTF.

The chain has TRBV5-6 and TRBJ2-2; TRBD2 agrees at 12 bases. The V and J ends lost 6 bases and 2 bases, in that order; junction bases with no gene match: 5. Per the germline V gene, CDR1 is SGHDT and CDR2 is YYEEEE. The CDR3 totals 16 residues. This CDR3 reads CASTELAGGNTGELFF. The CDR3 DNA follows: TGTGCCAGCACCGAACTAGCGGGAGGTAACACCGGGGAGCTGTTTTTT.

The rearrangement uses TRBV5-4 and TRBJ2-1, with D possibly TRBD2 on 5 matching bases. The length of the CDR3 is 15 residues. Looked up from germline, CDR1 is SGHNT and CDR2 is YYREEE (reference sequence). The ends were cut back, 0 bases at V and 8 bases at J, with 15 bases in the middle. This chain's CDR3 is CASSLGAATSDEQFF. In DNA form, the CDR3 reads TGTGCCAGCAGCTTGGGAGCGGCGACCAGTGATGAGCAGTTCTTC.

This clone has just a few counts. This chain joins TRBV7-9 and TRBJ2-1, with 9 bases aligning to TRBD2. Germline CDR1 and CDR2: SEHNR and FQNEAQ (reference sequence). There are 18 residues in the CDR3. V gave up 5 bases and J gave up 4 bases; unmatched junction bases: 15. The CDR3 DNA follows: TGTGCCAGCAGCCCGAGAGAGCTACTAGCGGGTTTATACAATGAGCAGTTCTTC. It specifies CASSPRELLAGLYNEQFF. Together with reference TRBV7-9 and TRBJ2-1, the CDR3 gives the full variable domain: DTGVSQNPRHKITKRGQNVTFRCDPISEHNRLYWYRQTLGQGPEFLTYFQNEAQLEKSRLLSDRFSAERPKGSFSTLEIQRTEQGDSAMYLCASSPRELLAGLYNEQFFGPGTRLTVL.

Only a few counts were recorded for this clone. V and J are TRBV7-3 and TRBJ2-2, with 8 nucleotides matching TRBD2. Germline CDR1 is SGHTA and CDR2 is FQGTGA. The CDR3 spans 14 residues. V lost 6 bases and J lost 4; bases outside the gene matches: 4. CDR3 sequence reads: CASRTSATTGELFF. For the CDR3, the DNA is TGTGCCAGCAGGACTAGCGCAACCACCGGGGAGCTGTTTTTT. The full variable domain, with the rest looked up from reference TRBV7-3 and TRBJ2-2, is GAGVSQTPSNKVTEKGKYVELRCDPISGHTALYWYRQSLGQGPEFLIYFQGTGAADDSGLPNDRFFAVRPEGSVSTLKIQRTERGDSAVYLCASRTSATTGELFFGEGSRLTVL.

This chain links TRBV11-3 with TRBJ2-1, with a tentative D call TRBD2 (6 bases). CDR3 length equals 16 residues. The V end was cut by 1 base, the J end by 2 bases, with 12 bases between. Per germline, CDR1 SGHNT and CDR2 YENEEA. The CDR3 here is CASSLVSLAPYNEQFF. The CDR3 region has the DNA TGTGCCAGCAGCTTAGTTTCCCTAGCGCCCTACAATGAGCAGTTCTTC.

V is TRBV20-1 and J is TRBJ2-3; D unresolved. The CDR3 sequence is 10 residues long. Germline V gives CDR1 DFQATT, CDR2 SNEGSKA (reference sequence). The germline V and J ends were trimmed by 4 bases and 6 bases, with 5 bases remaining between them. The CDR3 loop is CSANPDTQYF. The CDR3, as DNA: TGCAGTGCTAATCCGGATACGCAGTATTTT.

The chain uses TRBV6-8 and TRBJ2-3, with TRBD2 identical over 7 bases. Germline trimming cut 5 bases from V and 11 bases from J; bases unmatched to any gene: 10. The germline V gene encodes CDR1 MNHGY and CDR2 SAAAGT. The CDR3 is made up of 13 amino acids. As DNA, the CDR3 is TGTGCCAGCAGTCCTCCGACTAGCATGGTGCAGTATTTT. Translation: CASSPPTSMVQYF.

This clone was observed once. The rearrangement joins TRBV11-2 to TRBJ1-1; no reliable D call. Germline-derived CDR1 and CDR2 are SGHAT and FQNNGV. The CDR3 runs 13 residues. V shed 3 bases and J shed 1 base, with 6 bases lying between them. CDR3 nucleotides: TGTGCCAGCAGCTTGGGCACGAACACTGAAGCTTTCTTT. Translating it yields CASSLGTNTEAFF. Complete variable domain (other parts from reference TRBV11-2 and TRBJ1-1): EAGVAQSPRYKIIEKRQSVAFWCNPISGHATLYWYQQILGQGPKLLIQFQNNGVVDDSQLPKDRFSAERLKGVDSTLKIQPAKLEDSAVYLCASSLGTNTEAFFGQGTRLTVV.

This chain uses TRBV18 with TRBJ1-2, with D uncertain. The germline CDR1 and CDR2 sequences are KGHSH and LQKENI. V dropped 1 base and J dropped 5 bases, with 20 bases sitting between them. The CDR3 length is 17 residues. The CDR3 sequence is CASSPLGWSEKEYGYTF. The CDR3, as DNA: TGTGCCAGCTCACCACTTGGTTGGAGTGAGAAAGAGTATGGCTACACCTTC.

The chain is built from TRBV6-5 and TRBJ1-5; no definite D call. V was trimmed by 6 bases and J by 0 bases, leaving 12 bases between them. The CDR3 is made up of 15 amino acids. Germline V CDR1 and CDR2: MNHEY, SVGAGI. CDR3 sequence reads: CASRRSVYSNQPQHF. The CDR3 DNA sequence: TGTGCCAGCAGGCGGTCAGTTTATAGCAATCAGCCCCAGCATTTT.

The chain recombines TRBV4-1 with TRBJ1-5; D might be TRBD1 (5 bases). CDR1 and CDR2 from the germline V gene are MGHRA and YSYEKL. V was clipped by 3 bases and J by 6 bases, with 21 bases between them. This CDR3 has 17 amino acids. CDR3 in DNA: TGCGCCAGCAGCCAGGACACAACCTCAGGGAAAGGTCAGCCCCAGCATTTT. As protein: CASSQDTTSGKGQPQHF.

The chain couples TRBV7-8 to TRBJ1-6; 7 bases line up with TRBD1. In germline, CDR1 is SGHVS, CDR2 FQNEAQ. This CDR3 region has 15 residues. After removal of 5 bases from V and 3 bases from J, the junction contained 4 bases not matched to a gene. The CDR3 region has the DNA TGTGCCAGCAGCGCCGGGACAGACTATAATTCACCCCTCCACTTT. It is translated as CASSAGTDYNSPLHF.

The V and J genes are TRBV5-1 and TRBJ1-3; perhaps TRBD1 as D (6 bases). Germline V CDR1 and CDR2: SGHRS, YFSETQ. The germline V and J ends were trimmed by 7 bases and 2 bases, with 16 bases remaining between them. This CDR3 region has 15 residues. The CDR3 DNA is TGCGCCAGCGCTCCGGCCCGGACAGCTGGAAACACCATATATTTT. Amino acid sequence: CASAPARTAGNTIYF.

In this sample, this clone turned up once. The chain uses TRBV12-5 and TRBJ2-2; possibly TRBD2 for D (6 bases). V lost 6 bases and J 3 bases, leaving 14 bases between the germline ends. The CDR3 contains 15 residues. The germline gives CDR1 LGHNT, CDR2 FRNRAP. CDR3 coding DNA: TGTGCTAGTGGCCCCCGCGGGGCGCACACCGGGGAGCTGTTTTTT. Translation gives CASGPRGAHTGELFF.

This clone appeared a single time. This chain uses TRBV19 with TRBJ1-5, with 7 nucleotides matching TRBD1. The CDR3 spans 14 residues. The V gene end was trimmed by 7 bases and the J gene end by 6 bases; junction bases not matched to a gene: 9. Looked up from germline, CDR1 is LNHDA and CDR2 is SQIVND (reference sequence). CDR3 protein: CASKQGLESQPQHF. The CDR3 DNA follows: TGTGCCAGTAAACAGGGGTTGGAGAGTCAGCCCCAGCATTTT.

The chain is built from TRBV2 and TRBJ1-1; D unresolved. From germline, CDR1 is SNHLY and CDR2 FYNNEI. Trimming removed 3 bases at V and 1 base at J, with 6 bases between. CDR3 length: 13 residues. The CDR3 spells CASSELENTEAFF. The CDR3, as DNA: TGTGCCAGCAGTGAGTTAGAGAACACTGAAGCTTTCTTT.

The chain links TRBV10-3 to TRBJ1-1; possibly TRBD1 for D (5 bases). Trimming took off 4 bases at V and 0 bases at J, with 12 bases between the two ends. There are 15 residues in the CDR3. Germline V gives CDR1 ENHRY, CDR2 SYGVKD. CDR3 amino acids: CAISGPGGMNTEAFF. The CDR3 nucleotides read TGTGCCATCAGTGGGCCCGGGGGGATGAACACTGAAGCTTTCTTT.

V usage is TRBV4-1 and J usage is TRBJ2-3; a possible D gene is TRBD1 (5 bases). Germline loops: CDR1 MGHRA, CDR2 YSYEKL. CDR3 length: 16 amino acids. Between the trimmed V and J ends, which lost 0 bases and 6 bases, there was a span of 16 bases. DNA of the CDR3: TGCGCCAGCAGCCAAGATAGGGGTTGGGCAGGGGATACGCAGTATTTT. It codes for CASSQDRGWAGDTQYF.